The text below deals with one T cell receptor beta chain. As yet, its antigen is unknown. This specimen belongs to a study of blood T cells in healthy people across ages. Study-wide results and limits: Because sorting was not performed, PBMCs prevented conclusive naive versus antigen-experienced comparison.

The ends lost 5 bases at V and 0 bases at J; junction bases unmatched: 11. The CDR3 is made up of 17 amino acids. Germline-derived CDR1 and CDR2 are ENHRY and SYGVKD. Peripheral blood from each donor was collected in a volume of 8.5 to 10 milliliters. No fewer than 6.5 million PBMCs went into each sample. The authors ran a second PCR of about 7 to 11 cycles using a sample-barcoded 5' primer and a J-beta primer mix. A tag from a template-switch adaptor with 12 random nucleotides marked each cDNA molecule. Each CDR3 protein is one row after TCRdb ran MiXCR on the 5' RACE reads. The sample yields 1.5 million to 2 million distinct CDR3 sequences, approximately 28% seen once.

This sequence joins TRBV10-3 and TRBJ2-5; 8 positions match TRBD2. The sequencing input was blood. The clonotype comes from a woman in her twenties or thirties in good health. This chain's CDR3 is CAISRGASGPYQETQYF. Here the CDR3 DNA reads TGTGCCATCAGTCGAGGGGCTAGCGGGCCCTACCAAGAGACCCAGTACTTC.